This entry concerns a single TCR beta chain. The sample belongs to a study of CD8+CD57+ T cells in acquired aplastic anemia. CDR1 SGHDT and CDR2 YYEEEE come from the germline V gene. There are 13 residues in the CDR3. With 1 base removed from V and 2 bases from J, the gap between germline ends came to 4 bases. Template material for TCR beta VDJ and CDR3 profiling consisted of genomic DNA. One entry per CDR3 protein, called by TCRdb with MiXCR from the reads. The sample consists of around 250,000 distinct CDR3 sequences, roughly three fifths of them appearing once. The TCR originated in a human donor with severe aplastic anemia or a healthy control (not recorded which). J is TRBJ1-3 and V is TRBV5-6; D unclear. The specimen was sorted CD4+, CD8+, or CD8+CD57+ T cells (not recorded which) from PBMCs. The CDR3 loop reads CASSLYAGNTIYF. The DNA of the CDR3 is TGTGCCAGCAGCTTGTATGCTGGAAACACCATATATTTT. Combining the CDR3 with reference TRBV5-6 and TRBJ1-3 gives the whole variable domain DAGVTQSPTHLIKTRGQQVTLRCSPKSGHDTVSWYQQALGQGPQFIFQYYEEEERQRGNFPDRFSGHQFPNYSSELNVNALLLGDSALYLCASSLYAGNTIYFGEGSWLTVV.